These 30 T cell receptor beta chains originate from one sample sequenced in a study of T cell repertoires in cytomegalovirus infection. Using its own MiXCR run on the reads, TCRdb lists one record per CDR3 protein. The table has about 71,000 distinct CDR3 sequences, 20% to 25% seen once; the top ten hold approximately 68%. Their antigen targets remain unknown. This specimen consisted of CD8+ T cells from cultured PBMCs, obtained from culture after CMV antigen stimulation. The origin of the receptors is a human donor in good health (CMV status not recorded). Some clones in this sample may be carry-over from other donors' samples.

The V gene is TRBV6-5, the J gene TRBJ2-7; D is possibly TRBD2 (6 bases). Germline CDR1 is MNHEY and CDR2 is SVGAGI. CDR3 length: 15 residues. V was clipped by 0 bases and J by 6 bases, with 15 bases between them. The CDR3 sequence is CASSYSGGSSSEQYF. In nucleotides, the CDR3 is TGTGCCAGCAGTTACTCCGGAGGGTCGAGCAGCGAGCAGTACTTC.

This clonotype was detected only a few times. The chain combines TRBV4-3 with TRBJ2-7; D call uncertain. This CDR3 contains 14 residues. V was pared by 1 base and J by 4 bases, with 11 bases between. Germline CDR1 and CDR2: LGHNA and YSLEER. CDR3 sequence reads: CASSQGQRKYEQYF. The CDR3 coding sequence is TGCGCCAGCAGCCAAGGTCAGAGAAAGTACGAGCAGTACTTC.

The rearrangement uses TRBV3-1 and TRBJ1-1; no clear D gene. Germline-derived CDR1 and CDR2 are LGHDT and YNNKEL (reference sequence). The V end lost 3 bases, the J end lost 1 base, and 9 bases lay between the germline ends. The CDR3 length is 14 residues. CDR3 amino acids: CASSQVYGNTEAFF. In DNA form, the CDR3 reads TGTGCCAGCAGCCAGGTCTATGGGAACACTGAAGCTTTCTTT.

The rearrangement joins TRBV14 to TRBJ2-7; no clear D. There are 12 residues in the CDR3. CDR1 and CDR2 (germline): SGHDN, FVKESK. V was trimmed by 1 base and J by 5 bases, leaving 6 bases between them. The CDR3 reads CASSQVGNEQYF. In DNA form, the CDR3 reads TGTGCCAGCAGCCAAGTAGGAAACGAGCAGTACTTC. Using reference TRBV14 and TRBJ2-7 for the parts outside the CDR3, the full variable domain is EAGVTQFPSHSVIEKGQTVTLRCDPISGHDNLYWYRRVMGKEIKFLLHFVKESKQDESGMPNNRFLAERTGGTYSTLKVQPAELEDSGVYFCASSQVGNEQYFGPGTRLTVT.

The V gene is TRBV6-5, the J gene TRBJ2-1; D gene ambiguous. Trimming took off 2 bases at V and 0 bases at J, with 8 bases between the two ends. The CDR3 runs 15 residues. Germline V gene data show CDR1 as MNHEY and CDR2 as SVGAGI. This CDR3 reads CASSYDGSSYNEQFF. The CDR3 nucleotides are TGTGCCAGCAGTTACGACGGATCCTCCTACAATGAGCAGTTCTTC.

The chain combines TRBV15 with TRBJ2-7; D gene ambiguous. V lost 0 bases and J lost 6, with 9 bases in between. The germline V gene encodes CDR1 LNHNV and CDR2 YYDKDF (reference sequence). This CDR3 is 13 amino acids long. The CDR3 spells CATSRDNRFEQYF. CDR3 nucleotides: TGTGCCACCAGCAGAGATAACCGGTTCGAGCAGTACTTC.

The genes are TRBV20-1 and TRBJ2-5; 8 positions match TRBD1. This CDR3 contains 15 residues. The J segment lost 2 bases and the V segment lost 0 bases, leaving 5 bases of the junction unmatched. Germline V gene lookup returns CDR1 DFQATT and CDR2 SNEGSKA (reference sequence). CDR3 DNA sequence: TGCAGTGCTAGAGACCGCGACAGGGGACAAGAGACCCAGTACTTC. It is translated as CSARDRDRGQETQYF.

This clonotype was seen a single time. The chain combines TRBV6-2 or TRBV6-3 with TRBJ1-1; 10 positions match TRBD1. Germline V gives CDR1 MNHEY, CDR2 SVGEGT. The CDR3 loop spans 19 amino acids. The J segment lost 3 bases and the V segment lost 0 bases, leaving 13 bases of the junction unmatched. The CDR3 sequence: CASSYSTSDRGSWDTEAFF. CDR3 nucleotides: TGTGCCAGCAGTTACTCGACCTCGGACAGGGGGTCGTGGGACACTGAAGCTTTCTTT.

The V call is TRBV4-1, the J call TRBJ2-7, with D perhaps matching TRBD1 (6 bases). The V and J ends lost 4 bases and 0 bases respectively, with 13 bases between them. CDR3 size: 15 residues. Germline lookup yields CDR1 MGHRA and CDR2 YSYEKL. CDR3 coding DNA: TGCGCCAGCAGCCCTCGCCAGGGGCTCTCCTACGAGCAGTACTTC. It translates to CASSPRQGLSYEQYF.

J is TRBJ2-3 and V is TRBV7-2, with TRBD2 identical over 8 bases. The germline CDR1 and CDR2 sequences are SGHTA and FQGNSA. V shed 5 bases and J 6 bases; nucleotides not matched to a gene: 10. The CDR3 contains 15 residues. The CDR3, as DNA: TGTGCCAGCAGCCTAACTAGCGGCAGAATGGATACGCAGTATTTT. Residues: CASSLTSGRMDTQYF.

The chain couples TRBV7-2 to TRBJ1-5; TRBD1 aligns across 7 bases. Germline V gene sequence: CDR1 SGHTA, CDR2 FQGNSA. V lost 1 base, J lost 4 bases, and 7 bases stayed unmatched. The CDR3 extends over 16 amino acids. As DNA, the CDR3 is TGTGCCAGCAGCTTAGGGGTCAGGGGGACGAATCAGCCCCAGCATTTT. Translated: CASSLGVRGTNQPQHF.

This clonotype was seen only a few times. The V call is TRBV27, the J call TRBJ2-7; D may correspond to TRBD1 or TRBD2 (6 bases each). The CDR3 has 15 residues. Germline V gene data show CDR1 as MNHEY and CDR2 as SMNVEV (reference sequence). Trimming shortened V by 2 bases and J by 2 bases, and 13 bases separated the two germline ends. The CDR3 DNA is TGTGCCAGCAGTTTAAGGGGGGCGTGGACCTACGAGCAGTACTTC. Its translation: CASSLRGAWTYEQYF.

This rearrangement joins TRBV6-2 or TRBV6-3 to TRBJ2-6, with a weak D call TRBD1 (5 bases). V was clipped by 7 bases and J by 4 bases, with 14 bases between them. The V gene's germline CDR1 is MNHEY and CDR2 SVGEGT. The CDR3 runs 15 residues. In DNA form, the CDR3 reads TGTGCCAGCACCCCCTGGGCAGGGGGGGCCAACGTCCTGACTTTC. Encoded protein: CASTPWAGGANVLTF.

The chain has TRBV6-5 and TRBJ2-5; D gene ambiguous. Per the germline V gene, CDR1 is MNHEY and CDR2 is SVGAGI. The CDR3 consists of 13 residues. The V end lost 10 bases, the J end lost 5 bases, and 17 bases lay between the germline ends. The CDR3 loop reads CATIPHGWETQYF. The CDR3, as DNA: TGTGCCACCATTCCACACGGGTGGGAGACCCAGTACTTC.

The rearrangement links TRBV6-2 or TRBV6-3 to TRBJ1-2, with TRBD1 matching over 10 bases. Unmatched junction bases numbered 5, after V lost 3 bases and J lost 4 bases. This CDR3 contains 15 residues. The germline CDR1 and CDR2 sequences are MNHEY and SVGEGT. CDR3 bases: TGTGCCAGCAGTTATTCCCGGACAGGGGGCTATGGCTACACCTTC. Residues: CASSYSRTGGYGYTF.

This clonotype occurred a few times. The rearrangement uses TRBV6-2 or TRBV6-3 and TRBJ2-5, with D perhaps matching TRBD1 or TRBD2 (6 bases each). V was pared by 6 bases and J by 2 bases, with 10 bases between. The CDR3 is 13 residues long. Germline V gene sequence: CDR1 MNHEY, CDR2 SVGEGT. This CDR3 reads CASSPGAQETQYF. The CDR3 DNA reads TGTGCCAGCAGCCCGGGGGCTCAAGAGACCCAGTACTTC.

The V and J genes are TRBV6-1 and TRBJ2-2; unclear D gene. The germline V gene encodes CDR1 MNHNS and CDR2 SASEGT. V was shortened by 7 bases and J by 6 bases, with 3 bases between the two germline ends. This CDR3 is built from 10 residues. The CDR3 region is CASNAGELFF. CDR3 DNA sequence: TGTGCCAGCAATGCCGGGGAGCTGTTTTTT.

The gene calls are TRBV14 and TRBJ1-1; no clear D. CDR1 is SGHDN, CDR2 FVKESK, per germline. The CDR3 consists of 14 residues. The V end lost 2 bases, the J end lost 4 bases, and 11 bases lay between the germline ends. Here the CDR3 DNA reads TGTGCCAGCAGCCAATATCCGGGTTCCACTGAAGCTTTCTTT. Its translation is CASSQYPGSTEAFF.

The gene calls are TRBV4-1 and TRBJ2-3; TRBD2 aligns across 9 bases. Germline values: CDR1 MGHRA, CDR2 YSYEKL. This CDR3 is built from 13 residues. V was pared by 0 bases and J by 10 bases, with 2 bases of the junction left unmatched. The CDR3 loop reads CASSQDGGRAQYF. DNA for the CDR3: TGCGCCAGCAGCCAAGATGGCGGGAGGGCGCAGTATTTT.

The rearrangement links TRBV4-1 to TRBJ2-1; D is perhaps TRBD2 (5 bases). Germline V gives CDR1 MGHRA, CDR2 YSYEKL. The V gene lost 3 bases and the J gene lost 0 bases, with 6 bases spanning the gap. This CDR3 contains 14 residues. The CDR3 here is CASSQGSSYNEQFF. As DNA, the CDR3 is TGCGCCAGCAGCCAGGGGAGCTCCTACAATGAGCAGTTCTTC.

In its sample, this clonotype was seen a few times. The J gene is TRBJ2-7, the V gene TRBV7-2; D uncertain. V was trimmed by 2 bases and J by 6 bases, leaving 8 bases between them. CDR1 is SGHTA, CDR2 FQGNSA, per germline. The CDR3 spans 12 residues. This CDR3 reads CASSLPRGEQYF. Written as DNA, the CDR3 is TGTGCCAGCAGCTTACCGCGAGGCGAGCAGTACTTC. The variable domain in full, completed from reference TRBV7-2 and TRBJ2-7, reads GAGVSQSPSNKVTEKGKDVELRCDPISGHTALYWYRQSLGQGLEFLIYFQGNSAPDKSGLPSDRFSAERTGGSVSTLTIQRTQQEDSAVYLCASSLPRGEQYFGPGTRLTVT.

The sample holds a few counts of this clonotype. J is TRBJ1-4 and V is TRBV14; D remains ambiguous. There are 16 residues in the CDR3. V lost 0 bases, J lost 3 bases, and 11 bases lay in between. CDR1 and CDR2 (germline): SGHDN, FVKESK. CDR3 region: CASSQDQRVPNEKLFF. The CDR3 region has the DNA TGTGCCAGCAGCCAAGATCAACGGGTCCCTAATGAAAAACTGTTTTTT.

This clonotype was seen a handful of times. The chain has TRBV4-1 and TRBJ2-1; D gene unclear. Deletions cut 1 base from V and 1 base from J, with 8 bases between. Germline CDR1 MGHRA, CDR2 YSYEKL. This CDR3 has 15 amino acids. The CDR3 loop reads CASSQGGTSYNEQFF. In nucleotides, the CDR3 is TGCGCCAGCAGCCAAGGGGGAACATCCTACAATGAGCAGTTCTTC.

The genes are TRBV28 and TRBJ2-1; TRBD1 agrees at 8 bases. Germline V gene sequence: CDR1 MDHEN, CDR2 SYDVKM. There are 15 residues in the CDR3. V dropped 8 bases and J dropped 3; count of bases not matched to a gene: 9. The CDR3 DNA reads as TGTGCCAGCCTCCATGGGGACAGGTACTACAATGAGCAGTTCTTC. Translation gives CASLHGDRYYNEQFF.

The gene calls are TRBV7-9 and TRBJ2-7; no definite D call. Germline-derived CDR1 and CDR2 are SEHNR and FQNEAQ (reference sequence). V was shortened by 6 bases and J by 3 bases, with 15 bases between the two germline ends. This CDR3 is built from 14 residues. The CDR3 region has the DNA TGTGCCAGCAGTCCCCCCGAGGAGCTCTACGAGCAGTACTTC. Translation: CASSPPEELYEQYF.

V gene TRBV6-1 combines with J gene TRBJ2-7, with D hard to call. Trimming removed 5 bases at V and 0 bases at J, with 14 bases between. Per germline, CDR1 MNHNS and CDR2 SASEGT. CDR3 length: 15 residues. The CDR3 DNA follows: TGTGCCAGCAGTTATGTCGCGCGGCCCTCCTACGAGCAGTACTTC. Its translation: CASSYVARPSYEQYF.

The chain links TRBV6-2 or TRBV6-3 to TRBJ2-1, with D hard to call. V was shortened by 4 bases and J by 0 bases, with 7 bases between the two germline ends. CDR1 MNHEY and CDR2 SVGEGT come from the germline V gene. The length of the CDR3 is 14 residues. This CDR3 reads CASSLASSYNEQFF. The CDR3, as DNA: TGTGCCAGCAGTTTGGCTTCCTCCTACAATGAGCAGTTCTTC.

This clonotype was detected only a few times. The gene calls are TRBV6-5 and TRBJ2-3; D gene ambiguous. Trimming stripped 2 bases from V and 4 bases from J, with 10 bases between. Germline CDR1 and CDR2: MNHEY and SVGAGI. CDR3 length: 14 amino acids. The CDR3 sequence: CASSYESSPDTQYF. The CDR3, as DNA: TGTGCCAGCAGTTACGAGAGTTCCCCAGATACGCAGTATTTT.

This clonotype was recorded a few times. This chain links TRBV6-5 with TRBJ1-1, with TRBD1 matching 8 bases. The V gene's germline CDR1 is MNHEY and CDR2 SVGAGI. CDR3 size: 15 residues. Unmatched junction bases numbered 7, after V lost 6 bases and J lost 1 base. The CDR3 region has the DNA TGTGCCAGCAGAGCCTTCCAGGGGGCGAACACTGAAGCTTTCTTT. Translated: CASRAFQGANTEAFF.

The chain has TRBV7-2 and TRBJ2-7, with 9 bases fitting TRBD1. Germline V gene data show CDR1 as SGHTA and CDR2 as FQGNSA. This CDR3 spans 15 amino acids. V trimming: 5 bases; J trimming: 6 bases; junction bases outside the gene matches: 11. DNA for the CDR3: TGTGCCAGCAGCGGGGGACAGGGCCGATTCATCGAGCAGTACTTC. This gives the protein CASSGGQGRFIEQYF.